One sample yielded the 22 T cell receptor beta chains listed below, sequenced in a study of circulating CD8 cells and anti-PD-1 response in melanoma. Sorting of live CD3+CD8+TCRalphabeta+ cells by PD-1 and/or TIGIT gave four subsets. TCR libraries were prepared from approximately 15 ng of total RNA with the QIAseq Immune Repertoire TCR panel. TCRdb reprocessed the reads via MiXCR and lists one record per CDR3 protein. The top ten hold roughly 23% of the sample, which has about 650 distinct CDR3 sequences, under 10% seen once. Sequencing was performed on CD8+ T cells from PBMCs, taken at baseline or after one month of anti-PD-1 therapy (not recorded which). These receptors were collected from a human donor with melanoma.

By frequency in the sample, this clonotype is medium-sized. A much larger clone lies a single base off, so this may be a read error. The CDR3 end shows no conserved phenylalanine or tryptophan, and so a read error is likely. This chain joins TRBV4-2 and TRBJ2-3, with D possibly TRBD2 on 5 matching bases. The V gene lost 1 base and the J gene lost 4 bases, with 12 bases spanning the gap. This CDR3 has 15 residues. Germline V gene sequence: CDR1 LGHNA, CDR2 YNFKEQ. CDR3 in DNA: TGTGCCAGCAGCCAAGGCGGGCTTGATGCAGATACGCAGTATCTT. Its translation: CASSQGGLDADTQYL.

This clonotype qualifies as large. The chain uses TRBV5-6 and TRBJ2-2; D gene unclear. Between the trimmed V and J ends, which lost 5 bases and 1 base, there was a span of 6 bases. Germline V gene lookup returns CDR1 SGHDT and CDR2 YYEEEE. The CDR3 is made up of 13 amino acids. The CDR3 nucleotides are TGTGCCAGCAGTAAGTGGAACACCGGGGAGCTGTTTTTT. It codes for CASSKWNTGELFF.

By share, this clonotype ranks as medium-sized (0.01 to 0.1%). The V gene is TRBV10-3, the J gene TRBJ2-3; D gene unclear. CDR1 ENHRY and CDR2 SYGVKD come from the germline V gene. Trimming took off 2 bases at V and 2 bases at J, with 8 bases between the two ends. The CDR3 sequence is 14 residues long. This CDR3 is CAISEASATDTQYF. CDR3 bases: TGTGCCATCAGTGAGGCCAGTGCCACAGATACGCAGTATTTT.

Notes on this clonotype: This clone may be a read error of a much larger clone one base away. The gene calls are TRBV4-2 and TRBJ2-1; TRBD2 aligns across 8 bases. The CDR3 is made up of 15 amino acids. Germline-derived CDR1 and CDR2 are LGHNA and YNFKEQ. CDR3 region: CASGQELAAYNEQFF. The CDR3 DNA sequence: TGTGCCAGCGGCCAAGAACTAGCGGCCTACAATGAGCAGTTCTTC.

This clonotype is large in the sample. This chain connects TRBV4-1 to TRBJ2-5; D perhaps matches TRBD2 (7 bases). This CDR3 contains 14 residues. With 5 bases removed from V and 1 base from J, the gap between germline ends came to 11 bases. CDR1 is MGHRA, CDR2 YSYEKL, per germline. In DNA form, the CDR3 reads TGCGCCAGCAGCAGGGGGGGCGGCCAAGAGACCCAGTACTTC. This gives the protein CASSRGGGQETQYF.

Within the sample, this clonotype is medium-sized. The chain recombines TRBV6-1 with TRBJ2-7; weak D call: TRBD1 (5 bases). The CDR3 spans 15 residues. Per germline, CDR1 MNHNS and CDR2 SASEGT. Between the trimmed V and J ends, which lost 7 bases and 1 base, there was a span of 17 bases. CDR3 sequence (DNA): TGTGCCAGCACCCGCCCGGAAGGGGATTCCTACGAGCAGTACTTC. Translation: CASTRPEGDSYEQYF.

By share, this clonotype ranks as medium-sized (0.01 to 0.1%). The chain couples TRBV3-1 to TRBJ2-2, with D unclear. CDR1 is LGHDT and CDR2 is YNNKEL in the germline V gene (reference sequence). The CDR3 runs to 15 residues. The germline V and J ends were trimmed by 0 bases and 4 bases, with 9 bases remaining between them. DNA of the CDR3: TGTGCCAGCAGCCAAGATCTGAGCGTCACCGGGGAGCTGTTTTTT. Its translation: CASSQDLSVTGELFF.

This clonotype is medium-sized (0.01 to 0.1%). The chain recombines TRBV20-1 with TRBJ2-3; 9 bases map to TRBD2. The CDR3 covers 14 residues. Trimming at V came to 5 bases and at J to 2 bases, leaving 5 bases not matched to a gene. The germline V gene encodes CDR1 DFQATT and CDR2 SNEGSKA (reference sequence). CDR3 DNA sequence: TGCAGTGCTTATAGCGGGGGACACACAGATACGCAGTATTTT. Its translation is CSAYSGGHTDTQYF.

This clonotype is large in the sample. This chain joins TRBV20-1 and TRBJ2-1, with D unclear. The CDR3 has 13 amino acids. From germline, CDR1 is DFQATT and CDR2 SNEGSKA (reference sequence). V shed 0 bases and J shed 9 bases, with 12 bases lying between them. The CDR3 is CSARDPKGREQFF. As DNA, the CDR3 is TGCAGTGCTAGAGATCCGAAGGGTCGTGAGCAGTTCTTC.

This clonotype is labeled as medium-sized. V is TRBV12-3 or TRBV12-4 and J is TRBJ2-2, with 9 bases fitting TRBD2. J was trimmed by 0 bases and V by 2 bases; bases with no gene match: 7. The CDR3 is made up of 18 amino acids. CDR3 region: CASSLPLRLAANTGELFF. The CDR3 nucleotides are TGTGCCAGCAGTTTACCCCTAAGACTAGCGGCGAACACCGGGGAGCTGTTTTTT.

By proportion, this clonotype is medium-sized (0.01 to 0.1%). The chain uses TRBV27 and TRBJ2-7; 9 bases fit TRBD2. The CDR3 is 15 residues long. Germline CDR1 MNHEY, CDR2 SMNVEV (reference sequence). V was pared by 6 bases and J by 5 bases, with 11 bases of the junction left unmatched. The CDR3 spells CASSPDSGGSNEQYF. The CDR3 coding sequence is TGTGCCAGCAGCCCTGATAGCGGGGGCTCTAACGAGCAGTACTTC.

This clonotype counts as large. V gene TRBV20-1 combines with J gene TRBJ2-1; D perhaps matches TRBD1 (6 bases). The CDR3 loop spans 14 amino acids. Trimming took 3 bases from V and 4 from J, leaving 13 bases between them. CDR1 and CDR2 from the germline V gene are DFQATT and SNEGSKA (reference sequence). The CDR3 sequence is CSASEGQEYNEQFF. CDR3 sequence (DNA): TGCAGTGCTAGCGAGGGACAAGAGTACAATGAGCAGTTCTTC.

Relative to its sample, this clonotype is large. J is TRBJ2-3 and V is TRBV4-1, with 8 bases lining up with TRBD2. This CDR3 region has 17 residues. The V gene's germline CDR1 is MGHRA and CDR2 YSYEKL. V was pared by 0 bases and J by 2 bases, with 7 bases of the junction left unmatched. The CDR3 loop reads CASSQEGLVTYTDTQYF. As DNA, the CDR3 is TGCGCCAGCAGCCAAGAGGGACTAGTGACCTACACAGATACGCAGTATTTT.

Judged by abundance, this clonotype is large. The V and J genes are TRBV5-6 and TRBJ2-1; D gene unclear. The CDR3 is made up of 14 amino acids. Germline V lookup: CDR1 SGHDT, CDR2 YYEEEE. The V gene lost 1 base and the J gene lost 2 bases, with 7 bases spanning the gap. Here the CDR3 DNA reads TGTGCCAGCAGCTTGACTTCCACCTACAATGAGCAGTTCTTC. Protein product: CASSLTSTYNEQFF.

By its share, this clonotype is large. The gene calls are TRBV10-3 and TRBJ2-5; 9 bases agree with TRBD1. Trimming cost V 3 bases and J 5 bases; bases outside gene matches: 16. Germline CDR1 and CDR2: ENHRY and SYGVKD. The CDR3 spans 18 residues. The CDR3 nucleotides read TGTGCCATCAGTGAAGGAAACCTTGGGACAGGGAAGAGGGAGACCCAGTACTTC. This codes for CAISEGNLGTGKRETQYF.

By proportion, this clonotype is medium-sized. In nucleotides, the CDR3 is TGTGCCACCAGCAGACTCCGGGACAGCTCCTACGAGCAGTACTTC. It codes for CATSRLRDSSYEQYF. The rearrangement uses TRBV15 and TRBJ2-7; 7 bases are shared with TRBD1. The V gene end was trimmed by 2 bases and the J gene end by 0 bases; junction bases not matched to a gene: 4. CDR1 is LNHNV and CDR2 is YYDKDF in the germline V gene (reference sequence). CDR3 size: 15 residues.

Worth noting for this clonotype: Because it lacks the conserved phenylalanine or tryptophan at the end, this CDR3 is likely a read error. This sequence joins TRBV18 and TRBJ2-7; maybe TRBD2 (6 bases). V dropped 1 base and J dropped 6 bases, with 16 bases sitting between them. The CDR3 has 15 residues. Per germline, CDR1 KGHSH and CDR2 LQKENI. The chain's CDR3 is CASSPLPRAGCEQYL. The CDR3 coding sequence is TGTGCCAGCTCACCACTTCCCAGGGCGGGGTGCGAGCAGTACCTC.

In its sample, this clonotype ranks as large. The chain uses TRBV4-1 and TRBJ2-3, with D tentatively TRBD2 (6 bases). CDR1 and CDR2 from the germline V gene are MGHRA and YSYEKL. Trimming shortened V by 4 bases and J by 2 bases, and 13 bases separated the two germline ends. There are 15 residues in the CDR3. The CDR3 nucleotides are TGCGCCAGCAGCCCTTTTGCGGGGACCACAGATACGCAGTATTTT. It codes for CASSPFAGTTDTQYF.

This clonotype is large (0.1 to 1%) in the sample. This rearrangement joins TRBV4-1 to TRBJ2-3, with unresolved D. CDR3 length: 14 residues. The germline V gene has CDR1 MGHRA and CDR2 YSYEKL. V was clipped by 1 base and J by 2 bases, with 7 bases between them. The CDR3 DNA reads TGCGCCAGCAGCCAAGGTGGGGACACAGATACGCAGTATTTT. Residues: CASSQGGDTDTQYF.

This clonotype is judged large (0.1 to 1%). V gene TRBV19 combines with J gene TRBJ2-1, with 7 bases fitting TRBD2. V trimming: 6 bases; J trimming: 0 bases; junction bases outside the gene matches: 5. This CDR3 spans 15 amino acids. Per the germline V gene, CDR1 is LNHDA and CDR2 is SQIVND (reference sequence). The CDR3 reads CASSSSGHSYNEQFF. For the CDR3, the DNA is TGTGCCAGTAGCTCTAGCGGTCACTCCTACAATGAGCAGTTCTTC.

For this clonotype: A read error may account for a junction end that differs from germline. The gene calls are TRBV3-1 and TRBJ2-7; D remains unclear. CDR1 is LGHDT, CDR2 YNNKEL, per germline (reference sequence). This CDR3 comprises 12 residues. The CDR3 loop is CASSDGSYEQCF. The CDR3 DNA is TGTGCCTCCTCGGACGGCTCCTACGAGCAGTGCTTC.

By sample share, this clonotype is medium-sized. This chain joins TRBV6-1 and TRBJ2-7; TRBD2 might be the D (5 bases). The CDR3 covers 16 residues. The V gene lost 8 bases and the J gene lost 7 bases, with 27 bases spanning the gap. Germline V gene data show CDR1 as MNHNS and CDR2 as SASEGT. CDR3 in amino acids: CASGETTGRVRREQYF. The CDR3 DNA follows: TGTGCCAGCGGGGAGACGACGGGCCGTGTTAGGCGGGAGCAGTACTTC.